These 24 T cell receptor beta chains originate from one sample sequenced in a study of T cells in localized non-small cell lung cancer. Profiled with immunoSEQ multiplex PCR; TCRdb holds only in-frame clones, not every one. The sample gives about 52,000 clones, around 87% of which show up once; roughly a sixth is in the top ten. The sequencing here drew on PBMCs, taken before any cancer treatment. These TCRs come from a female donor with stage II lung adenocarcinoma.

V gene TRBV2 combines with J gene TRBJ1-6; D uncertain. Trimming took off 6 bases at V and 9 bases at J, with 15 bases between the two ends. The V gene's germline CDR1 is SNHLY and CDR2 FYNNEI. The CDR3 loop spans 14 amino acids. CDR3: CASSVVPEVSPLHF. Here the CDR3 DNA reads TGTGCCAGCAGCGTTGTCCCAGAAGTTTCACCCCTCCACTTT.

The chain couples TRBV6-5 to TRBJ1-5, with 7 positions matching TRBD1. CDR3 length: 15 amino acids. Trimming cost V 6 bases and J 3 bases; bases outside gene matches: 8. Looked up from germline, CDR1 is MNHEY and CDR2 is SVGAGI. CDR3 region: CASRAQGGNNQPQHF. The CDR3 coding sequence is TGTGCCAGCAGGGCTCAGGGGGGCAACAATCAGCCCCAGCATTTT.

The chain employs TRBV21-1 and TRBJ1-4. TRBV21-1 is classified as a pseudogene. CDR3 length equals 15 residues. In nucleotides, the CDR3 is TGTGCCAGCAGCAAAGCTCCCCGAGCGAATGAAAAACTGTTTTTT. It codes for CASSKAPRANEKLFF.

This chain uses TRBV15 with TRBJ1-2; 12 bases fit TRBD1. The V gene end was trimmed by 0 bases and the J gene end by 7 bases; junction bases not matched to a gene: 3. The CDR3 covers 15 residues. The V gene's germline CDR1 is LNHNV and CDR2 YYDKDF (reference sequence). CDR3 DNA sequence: TGTGCCACCAGCAGAGAGGGGACAGGGGGCCGTGGCTACACCTTC. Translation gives CATSREGTGGRGYTF.

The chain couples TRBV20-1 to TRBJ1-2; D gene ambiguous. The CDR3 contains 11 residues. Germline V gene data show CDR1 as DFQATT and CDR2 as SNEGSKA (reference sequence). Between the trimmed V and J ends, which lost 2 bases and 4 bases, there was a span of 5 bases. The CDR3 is CSARMGYGYTF. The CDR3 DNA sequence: TGCAGTGCTAGAATGGGCTATGGCTACACCTTC.

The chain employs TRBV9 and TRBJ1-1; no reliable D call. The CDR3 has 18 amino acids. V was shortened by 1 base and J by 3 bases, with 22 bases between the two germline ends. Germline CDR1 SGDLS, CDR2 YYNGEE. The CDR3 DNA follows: TGTGCCAGCAGCGTACCATCCTACAAGCCAGGTGGAGACACTGAAGCTTTCTTT. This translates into CASSVPSYKPGGDTEAFF.

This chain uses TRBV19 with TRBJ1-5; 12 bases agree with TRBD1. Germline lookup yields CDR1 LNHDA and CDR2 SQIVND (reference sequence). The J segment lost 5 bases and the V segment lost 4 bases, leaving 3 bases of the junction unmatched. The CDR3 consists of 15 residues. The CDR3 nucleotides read TGTGCCAGTAGTACCCGGGACAGGGGGCATCAGCCCCAGCATTTT. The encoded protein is CASSTRDRGHQPQHF. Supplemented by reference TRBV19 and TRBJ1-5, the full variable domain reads DGGITQSPKYLFRKEGQNVTLSCEQNLNHDAMYWYRQDPGQGLRLIYYSQIVNDFQKGDIAEGYSVSREKKESFPLTVTSAQKNPTAFYLCASSTRDRGHQPQHFGDGTRLSIL.

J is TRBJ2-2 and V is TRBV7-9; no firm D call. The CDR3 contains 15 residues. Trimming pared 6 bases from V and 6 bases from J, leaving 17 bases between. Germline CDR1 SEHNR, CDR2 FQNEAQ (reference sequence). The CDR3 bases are TGTGCCAGCAGAGCCCCAGGACCCGGCGCCGGGGAGCTGTTTTTT. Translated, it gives CASRAPGPGAGELFF.

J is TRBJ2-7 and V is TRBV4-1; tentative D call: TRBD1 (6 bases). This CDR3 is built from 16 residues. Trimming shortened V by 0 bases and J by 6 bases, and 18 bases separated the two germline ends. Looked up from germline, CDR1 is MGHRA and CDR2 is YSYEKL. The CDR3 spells CASSQDQGQGTREQYF. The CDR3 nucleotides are TGCGCCAGCAGCCAAGATCAGGGGCAGGGTACGCGCGAGCAGTACTTC.

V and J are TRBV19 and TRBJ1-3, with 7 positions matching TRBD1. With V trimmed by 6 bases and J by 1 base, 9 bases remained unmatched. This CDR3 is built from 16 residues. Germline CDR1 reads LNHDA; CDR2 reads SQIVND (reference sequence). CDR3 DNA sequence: TGTGCCAGTAGGACAACCTCGACAGGGTCTGGAAACACCATATATTTT. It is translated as CASRTTSTGSGNTIYF.

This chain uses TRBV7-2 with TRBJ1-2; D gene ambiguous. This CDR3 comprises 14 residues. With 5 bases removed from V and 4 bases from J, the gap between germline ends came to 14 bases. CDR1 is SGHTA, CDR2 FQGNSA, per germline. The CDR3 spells CASSEFGSLYGYTF. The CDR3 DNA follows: TGTGCCAGCAGCGAGTTCGGTTCTCTCTATGGCTACACCTTC.

CDR3 amino acids: CASTQDRVPPTDTQYF. CDR3 in DNA: TGTGCCAGTACCCAGGACAGGGTTCCCCCCACAGATACGCAGTATTTT. The chain employs TRBV19 and TRBJ2-3; TRBD1 agrees at 8 bases. V dropped 7 bases and J dropped 2; count of bases not matched to a gene: 11. This CDR3 region has 16 residues. Germline V gives CDR1 LNHDA, CDR2 SQIVND (reference sequence).

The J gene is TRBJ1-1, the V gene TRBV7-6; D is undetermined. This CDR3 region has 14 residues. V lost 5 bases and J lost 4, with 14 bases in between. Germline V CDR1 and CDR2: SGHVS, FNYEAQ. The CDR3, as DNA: TGTGCCAGCAGCCCCCGACAATCCCGCACTGAAGCTTTCTTT. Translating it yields CASSPRQSRTEAFF. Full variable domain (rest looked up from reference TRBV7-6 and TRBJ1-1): GAGVSQSPRYKVTKRGQDVALRCDPISGHVSLYWYRQALGQGPEFLTYFNYEAQQDKSGLPNDRFSAERPEGSISTLTIQRTEQRDSAMYRCASSPRQSRTEAFFGQGTRLTVV.

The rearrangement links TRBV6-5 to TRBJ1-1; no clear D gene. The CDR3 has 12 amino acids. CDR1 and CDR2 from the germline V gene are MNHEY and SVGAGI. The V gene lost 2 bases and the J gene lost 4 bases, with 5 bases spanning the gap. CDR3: CASSYGGTEAFF. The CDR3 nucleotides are TGTGCCAGCAGTTACGGTGGCACTGAAGCTTTCTTT.

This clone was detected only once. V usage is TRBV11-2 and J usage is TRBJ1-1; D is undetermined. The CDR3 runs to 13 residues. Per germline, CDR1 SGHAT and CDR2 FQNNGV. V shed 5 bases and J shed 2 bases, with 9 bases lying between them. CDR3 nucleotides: TGTGCCAGCAGCCCGAGCGCAAACACTGAAGCTTTCTTT. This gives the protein CASSPSANTEAFF.

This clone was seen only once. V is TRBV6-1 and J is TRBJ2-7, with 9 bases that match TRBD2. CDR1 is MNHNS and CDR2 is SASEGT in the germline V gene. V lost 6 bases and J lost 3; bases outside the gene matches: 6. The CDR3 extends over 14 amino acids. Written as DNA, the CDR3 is TGTGCCAGCAGAGGGACTAGCCCGTACTACGAGCAGTACTTC. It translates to CASRGTSPYYEQYF.

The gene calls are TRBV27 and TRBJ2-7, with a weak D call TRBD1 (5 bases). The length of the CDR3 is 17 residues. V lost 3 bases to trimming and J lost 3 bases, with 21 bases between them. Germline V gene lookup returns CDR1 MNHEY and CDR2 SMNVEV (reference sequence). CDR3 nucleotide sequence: TGTGCCAGCAGTTTGTTTCCCACAGGTCCGTCGAGCTACGAGCAGTACTTC. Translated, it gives CASSLFPTGPSSYEQYF.

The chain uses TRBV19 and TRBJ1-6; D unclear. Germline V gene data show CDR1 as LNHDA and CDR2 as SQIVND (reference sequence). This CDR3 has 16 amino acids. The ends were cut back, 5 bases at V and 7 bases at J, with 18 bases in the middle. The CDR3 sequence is CASSLTPAGLNSPLHF. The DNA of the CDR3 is TGTGCCAGTAGTTTAACCCCGGCGGGGTTAAATTCACCCCTCCACTTT.

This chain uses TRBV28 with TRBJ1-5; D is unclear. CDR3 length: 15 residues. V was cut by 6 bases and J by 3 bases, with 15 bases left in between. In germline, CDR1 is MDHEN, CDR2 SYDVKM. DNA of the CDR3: TGTGCCAGCAGCTTCCTGTATCAGTTCAATCAGCCCCAGCATTTT. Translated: CASSFLYQFNQPQHF.

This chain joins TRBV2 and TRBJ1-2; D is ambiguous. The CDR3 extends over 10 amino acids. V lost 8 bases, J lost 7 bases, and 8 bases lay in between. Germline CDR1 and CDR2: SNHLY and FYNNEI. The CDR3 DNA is TGTGCCAGCCTTGCGGTTGGCTACACCTTC. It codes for CASLAVGYTF. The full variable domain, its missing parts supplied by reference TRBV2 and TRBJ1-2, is EPEVTQTPSHQVTQMGQEVILRCVPISNHLYFYWYRQILGQKVEFLVSFYNNEISEKSEIFDDQFSVERPDGSNFTLKIRSTKLEDSAMYFCASLAVGYTFGSGTRLTVV.

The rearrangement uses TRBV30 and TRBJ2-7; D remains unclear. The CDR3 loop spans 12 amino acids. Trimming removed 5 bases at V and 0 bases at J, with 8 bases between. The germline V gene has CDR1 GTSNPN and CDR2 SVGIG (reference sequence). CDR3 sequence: CAWGQRSYEQYF. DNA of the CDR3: TGTGCCTGGGGCCAACGCTCCTACGAGCAGTACTTC.

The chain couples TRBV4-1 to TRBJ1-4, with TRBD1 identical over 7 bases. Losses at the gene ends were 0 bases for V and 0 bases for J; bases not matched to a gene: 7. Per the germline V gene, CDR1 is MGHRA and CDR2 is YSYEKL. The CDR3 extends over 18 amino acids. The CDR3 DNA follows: TGCGCCAGCAGCCAAGATCGGGACAGAGTTGCAACTAATGAAAAACTGTTTTTT. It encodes CASSQDRDRVATNEKLFF.

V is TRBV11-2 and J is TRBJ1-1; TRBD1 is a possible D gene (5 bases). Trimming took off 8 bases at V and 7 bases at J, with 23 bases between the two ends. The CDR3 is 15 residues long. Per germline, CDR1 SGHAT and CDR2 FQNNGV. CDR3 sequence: CASRLPLDGGSEAFF. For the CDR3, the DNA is TGTGCCAGCCGACTTCCATTGGACGGGGGAAGTGAAGCTTTCTTT.

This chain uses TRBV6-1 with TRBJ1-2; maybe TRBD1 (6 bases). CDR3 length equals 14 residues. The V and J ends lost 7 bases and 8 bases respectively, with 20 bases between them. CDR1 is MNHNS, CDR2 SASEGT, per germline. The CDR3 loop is CASIPPQGLGGYTF. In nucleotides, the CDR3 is TGTGCCAGCATCCCGCCCCAGGGGTTGGGGGGCTACACCTTC.